The present T cell receptor beta chain was sequenced within a study of blood T cell repertoires in COVID-19. Original handling: Estimates of nucleated cell counts were drawn from the amplification of reference gene primers. The repertoire was sequenced with immunoSEQ multiplex PCR; TCRdb's copy has only in-frame clones and lacks some. V, J and clone size are those of that table, while D and trimming were read from the DNA. The repertoire holds roughly 250,000 clones, with around 89% as singletons. V was pared by 5 bases and J by 7 bases, with 7 bases of the junction left unmatched. Germline CDR1 is SGHTA and CDR2 is FQGNSA. The CDR3 length is 16 residues.

The TCR sequence derives from a man under 40 with acute or convalescent COVID-19. V usage is TRBV7-2 and J usage is TRBJ2-3; 15 bases are a match to TRBD2. The source material was peripheral blood. The CDR3 nucleotides read TGTGCCAGCAGCCCCAGGGGACTAGCGGGGGGTTATACGCAGTATTTT. It translates to CASSPRGLAGGYTQYF.